This TCR beta chain emerged from a study of identical twins. Notes on the study in general: Cross-sectional statistical analysis was relied on for the conclusions, without the same donors being followed. For out-of-frame beta sequences, excess twin sharing was weaker.

The table lists this clonotype with a few counts. Its antigen is currently unknown. Donors were all healthy Caucasians. The germline V and J ends were trimmed by 3 bases and 3 bases, with 18 bases remaining between them. The CDR3 totals 17 residues. CDR1 is LGHDT, CDR2 YNNKEL, per germline (reference sequence). Template switching added a universal primer site; cDNA carried unique molecular identifiers. In TCRdb, the 5' RACE reads were re-called with MiXCR into one record per CDR3 protein. There are 1.5 million or so distinct CDR3 sequences in the sample; 32% occur only once, and approximately 0.29% lies in the top ten.

Sequencing was performed on cord blood. This TCR was sampled from a newborn girl in good health. The chain uses TRBV3-1 and TRBJ2-1; D might be TRBD2 (6 bases). The CDR3 sequence: CASSHLRGSGFYNEQFF. The CDR3 region has the DNA TGTGCCAGCAGCCACCTTAGGGGTAGCGGTTTCTACAATGAGCAGTTCTTC.